The 30 T cell receptor beta chains presented below share a single source sample, sequenced in a study of blood T cell repertoires in COVID-19. Profiled with immunoSEQ multiplex PCR; TCRdb holds only in-frame clones, not every one. The sample has 100,000 or so clones, roughly nine tenths seen once. The sample taken for sequencing was peripheral blood. The receptors derive from a middle-aged man with active COVID-19.

The chain recombines TRBV3-1 (or the pseudogene TRBV3-2) with TRBJ2-5, with D hard to call. The CDR3 extends over 11 amino acids. V was cut by 5 bases and J by 5 bases, with 6 bases left in between. From germline, CDR1 is LGHDT and CDR2 YNNKEL (reference sequence). The CDR3 region is CASSGLETQYF. CDR3 DNA: TGTGCCAGCAGCGGCTTGGAGACCCAGTACTTC.

The chain employs TRBV6-5 and TRBJ2-1, with a tentative D call TRBD2 (5 bases). Trimming took 0 bases from V and 11 from J, leaving 11 bases between them. Germline-derived CDR1 and CDR2 are MNHEY and SVGAGI. This CDR3 is built from 13 residues. The CDR3 DNA is TGTGCCAGCAGTTACTCGAGCGGCGTCCAGCAGTTCTTC. Amino acids: CASSYSSGVQQFF.

This clone was seen a single time. The chain is built from TRBV7-3 and TRBJ1-6, with 7 positions matching TRBD1. CDR3 size: 13 residues. Germline CDR1 SGHTA, CDR2 FQGTGA. Trimming cost V 6 bases and J 7 bases; bases outside gene matches: 3. CDR3 residues: CASSETGNSPLHF. As DNA, the CDR3 is TGTGCCAGCAGTGAGACAGGGAATTCACCCCTCCACTTT.

This rearrangement joins TRBV7-6 to TRBJ2-1; a weak D match, TRBD2 (7 bases). Germline V gene sequence: CDR1 SGHVS, CDR2 FNYEAQ. This CDR3 comprises 15 residues. The V end was cut by 5 bases, the J end by 6 bases, with 17 bases between. CDR3 amino acids: CASSILGGGINEQFF. The CDR3 nucleotides read TGTGCCAGCAGCATCTTAGGGGGGGGAATCAATGAGCAGTTCTTC.

This sequence joins TRBV5-8 and TRBJ1-3; weak D call: TRBD1 (5 bases). There are 15 residues in the CDR3. Germline V CDR1 and CDR2: SGHTS, YDEGEE. The V and J ends lost 0 bases and 0 bases respectively, with 7 bases between them. CDR3 nucleotides: TGTGCCAGCAGCTTGGGACAGTACTCTGGAAACACCATATATTTT. This sequence encodes CASSLGQYSGNTIYF.

The V and J genes are TRBV2 and TRBJ1-5; 7 bases are a match to TRBD1. After removal of 2 bases from V and 2 bases from J, the junction contained 6 bases not matched to a gene. This CDR3 has 16 amino acids. The germline V gene has CDR1 SNHLY and CDR2 FYNNEI. The CDR3 bases are TGTGCCAGCAGTGAAAAGGCAGGGGGACGCAATCAGCCCCAGCATTTT. Its translation is CASSEKAGGRNQPQHF.

The DNA of the CDR3 is TGTGCCAGCAGCGAGGGACAGGGGGCCTACACCATATATTTT. As protein: CASSEGQGAYTIYF. The chain combines TRBV13 with TRBJ1-3, with 12 bases lining up with TRBD1. The CDR3 totals 14 residues. The V segment lost 5 bases and the J segment 8 bases; nucleotides outside the gene matches: 4. Germline values: CDR1 PRHDT, CDR2 FYEKMQ (reference sequence).

This rearrangement joins TRBV10-3 to TRBJ1-2; D uncertain. CDR3 length: 14 amino acids. Germline values: CDR1 ENHRY, CDR2 SYGVKD. Trimming took 4 bases from V and 1 from J, leaving 10 bases between them. The CDR3 coding sequence is TGTGCCATCAGTGGTAGCAGAGATAACTATGGCTACACCTTC. As protein: CAISGSRDNYGYTF.

This sequence joins TRBV20-1 and TRBJ1-1; D is undetermined. Deletions cut 0 bases from V and 4 bases from J, with 3 bases between. This CDR3 is 11 amino acids long. The V gene's germline CDR1 is DFQATT and CDR2 SNEGSKA (reference sequence). CDR3 sequence (DNA): TGCAGTGCTAGAGATCTCACTGAAGCTTTCTTT. The encoded protein is CSARDLTEAFF.

This chain joins TRBV3-1 (or the pseudogene TRBV3-2) and TRBJ2-7; D gene uncertain. The V end was cut by 0 bases, the J end by 7 bases, with 13 bases between. CDR3 length: 14 amino acids. Germline V gives CDR1 LGHDT, CDR2 YNNKEL (reference sequence). The CDR3 spells CASSQDYVSEEQYF. The CDR3 bases are TGTGCCAGCAGCCAAGATTACGTTAGTGAGGAGCAGTACTTC.

This chain uses TRBV2 with TRBJ2-3; 7 bases map to TRBD2. Germline values: CDR1 SNHLY, CDR2 FYNNEI. The V segment lost 5 bases and the J segment 0 bases; nucleotides outside the gene matches: 5. The CDR3 contains 15 residues. DNA of the CDR3: TGTGCCAGCAGTCCTGGGCGGGGGAGCACAGATACGCAGTATTTT. It specifies CASSPGRGSTDTQYF.

This chain connects TRBV18 to TRBJ2-5, with a tentative D call TRBD1 (5 bases). This CDR3 spans 14 amino acids. The V end lost 3 bases, the J end lost 4 bases, and 12 bases lay between the germline ends. Germline loops: CDR1 KGHSH, CDR2 LQKENI. CDR3 loop: CASSPQGRGETQYF. In DNA form, the CDR3 reads TGTGCCAGCTCACCCCAGGGAAGGGGAGAGACCCAGTACTTC.

The chain has TRBV19 and TRBJ2-3; 8 bases match TRBD1. The CDR3 sequence is 16 residues long. Germline trimming cut 3 bases from V and 2 bases from J; bases unmatched to any gene: 7. The germline V gene has CDR1 LNHDA and CDR2 SQIVND (reference sequence). CDR3 sequence reads: CASSIRGLGNTDTQYF. In nucleotides, the CDR3 is TGTGCCAGTAGTATCAGGGGGCTAGGAAACACAGATACGCAGTATTTT.

This chain links TRBV29-1 with TRBJ1-1; no definite D call. CDR1 and CDR2 from the germline V gene are SQVTM and ANQGSEA. V gave up 2 bases and J gave up 5 bases, with 9 bases separating them. The CDR3 consists of 12 residues. The CDR3 here is CSVEPGGTEAFF. As DNA, the CDR3 is TGCAGCGTTGAACCGGGAGGAACTGAAGCTTTCTTT.

This sequence joins TRBV3-1 (or the pseudogene TRBV3-2) and TRBJ2-2; D gene unclear. The CDR3 is 16 amino acids. The V end was cut by 4 bases, the J end by 5 bases, with 17 bases between. Germline V gene data show CDR1 as LGHDT and CDR2 as YNNKEL (reference sequence). This CDR3 reads CASSRIGALKTGELFF. The DNA of the CDR3 is TGTGCCAGCAGCCGGATCGGAGCGCTGAAAACCGGGGAGCTGTTTTTT.

The chain uses TRBV6-2 or TRBV6-3 and TRBJ1-4, with 9 bases lining up with TRBD1. V lost 5 bases to trimming and J lost 12 bases; unmatched junction nucleotides: 13. This CDR3 is built from 15 residues. Per the germline V gene, CDR1 is MNHEY and CDR2 is SVGEGT. The CDR3 spells CASSTTTGGGLELFF. CDR3 nucleotide sequence: TGTGCCAGCAGTACAACGACAGGGGGTGGATTGGAACTGTTTTTT.

The J gene is TRBJ2-3, the V gene TRBV9; 9 bases map to TRBD2. The ends lost 2 bases at V and 6 bases at J; junction bases unmatched: 10. The CDR3 length is 16 residues. Germline-derived CDR1 and CDR2 are SGDLS and YYNGEE. Written as DNA, the CDR3 is TGTGCCAGCAGCGTGGACATTAGCGGGGGTTTTGATACGCAGTATTTT. It yields the protein CASSVDISGGFDTQYF. Full variable domain (remainder filled in from reference TRBV9 and TRBJ2-3): DSGVTQTPKHLITATGQRVTLRCSPRSGDLSVYWYQQSLDQGLQFLIQYYNGEERAKGNILERFSAQQFPDLHSELNLSSLELGDSALYFCASSVDISGGFDTQYFGPGTRLTVL.

The sample holds a few counts of this clone. The chain has TRBV19 and TRBJ1-1, with D perhaps TRBD1 (5 bases). Germline CDR1 LNHDA, CDR2 SQIVND (reference sequence). Trimming took off 4 bases at V and 0 bases at J, with 15 bases between the two ends. The length of the CDR3 is 16 residues. CDR3 nucleotides: TGTGCCAGTAGTAGTCCTTTCAGGGTGGTGAACACTGAAGCTTTCTTT. Its protein product is CASSSPFRVVNTEAFF.

This sequence joins TRBV3-1 (or the pseudogene TRBV3-2) and TRBJ2-5; 7 positions match TRBD1. CDR3 length: 15 amino acids. Germline assignment: CDR1 LGHDT and CDR2 YNNKEL (reference sequence). V trimming: 1 base; J trimming: 1 base; junction bases outside the gene matches: 3. The CDR3 nucleotides read TGTGCCAGCAGCCAAGTCTCAGGGGGCCAAGAGACCCAGTACTTC. This sequence encodes CASSQVSGGQETQYF.

The chain uses TRBV9 and TRBJ1-5; the D gene is possibly TRBD1 (5 bases). From germline, CDR1 is SGDLS and CDR2 YYNGEE. This CDR3 has 14 residues. Trimming took 3 bases from V and 7 from J, leaving 14 bases between them. The CDR3 sequence is CASSARGGDQPQHF. For the CDR3, the DNA is TGTGCCAGCAGCGCCCGGGGGGGGGACCAGCCCCAGCATTTT. The full variable domain, in which reference TRBV9 and TRBJ1-5 provide the parts outside the CDR3, is DSGVTQTPKHLITATGQRVTLRCSPRSGDLSVYWYQQSLDQGLQFLIQYYNGEERAKGNILERFSAQQFPDLHSELNLSSLELGDSALYFCASSARGGDQPQHFGDGTRLSIL.

This clone came up once. The chain couples TRBV4-3 to TRBJ2-3; 10 positions match TRBD2. CDR1 is LGHNA and CDR2 is YSLEER in the germline V gene. With 1 base clipped from V and 1 base from J, the junction kept 2 bases outside the gene matches. The CDR3 totals 16 residues. The CDR3 sequence: CASSQGLAGGTDTQYF. The CDR3 bases are TGCGCCAGCAGCCAAGGCCTAGCGGGGGGCACAGATACGCAGTATTTT.

The chain has TRBV4-1 and TRBJ2-7; D not resolved. The CDR3 is 14 amino acids. Germline V gene lookup returns CDR1 MGHRA and CDR2 YSYEKL. Trimming cost V 1 base and J 2 bases, with 9 bases left between them. CDR3 in amino acids: CASSQGVLTYEQYF. DNA of the CDR3: TGCGCCAGCAGCCAAGGTGTACTTACCTACGAGCAGTACTTC.

This chain joins TRBV7-9 and TRBJ2-5; 7 bases align to TRBD1. This CDR3 is 14 amino acids long. V was pared by 3 bases and J by 0 bases, with 1 base of the junction left unmatched. The germline gives CDR1 SEHNR, CDR2 FQNEAQ (reference sequence). DNA of the CDR3: TGTGCCAGCAGCTTGGACAGGTACCAAGAGACCCAGTACTTC. It encodes CASSLDRYQETQYF.

J is TRBJ1-4 and V is TRBV4-1, with D maybe TRBD1 (5 bases). The CDR3 has 17 residues. The germline V and J ends were trimmed by 4 bases and 7 bases, with 22 bases remaining between them. CDR1 is MGHRA and CDR2 is YSYEKL in the germline V gene. The CDR3 loop reads CASSRPSPTPQGEKLFF. CDR3 nucleotide sequence: TGCGCCAGCAGCCGCCCATCCCCTACCCCCCAGGGTGAAAAACTGTTTTTT.

CDR3 amino acids: CASSPLSPGQGEGYTF. CDR3 DNA sequence: TGTGCCAGCTCACCACTCTCCCCGGGACAGGGGGAAGGCTACACCTTC. The chain uses TRBV18 and TRBJ1-2, with 11 bases fitting TRBD1. The CDR3 is made up of 16 amino acids. Germline lookup yields CDR1 KGHSH and CDR2 LQKENI. V lost 1 base to trimming and J lost 8 bases; unmatched junction nucleotides: 9.

The CDR3 DNA reads as TGTGCCAGCAGCTTAGGAGGGAGGAACACTGAAGCTTTCTTT. As protein: CASSLGGRNTEAFF. The V gene is TRBV7-3, the J gene TRBJ1-1; D not certain. CDR3 length equals 14 residues. V shed 2 bases and J shed 1 base, with 8 bases lying between them. Germline CDR1 SGHTA, CDR2 FQGTGA.

This sequence joins TRBV5-4 and TRBJ2-7, with D possibly TRBD2 on 6 matching bases. The germline V gene has CDR1 SGHNT and CDR2 YYREEE (reference sequence). The CDR3 is made up of 14 amino acids. V dropped 5 bases and J dropped 7 bases, with 19 bases sitting between them. CDR3 residues: CASRLDGTSSEQYF. The CDR3 DNA reads as TGTGCCAGCAGGTTAGATGGGACTTCTAGTGAGCAGTACTTC.

This clone occurred a few times. The V gene is TRBV12-3 or TRBV12-4, the J gene TRBJ2-7; no clear D. V was shortened by 5 bases and J by 7 bases, with 15 bases between the two germline ends. The CDR3 runs to 13 residues. CDR3 DNA sequence: TGTGCCAGCAGTAACTCCGATCGAGGTGAGCAGTACTTC. Amino acids: CASSNSDRGEQYF.

The chain joins TRBV4-1 to TRBJ1-1; 9 nucleotides match TRBD1. V shed 3 bases, J shed 3 bases, and the junction held 5 bases outside the gene matches. Germline assignment: CDR1 MGHRA and CDR2 YSYEKL. The CDR3 extends over 15 amino acids. CDR3 DNA sequence: TGCGCCAGCAGCCAGGGACAGGGTGCGGACACTGAAGCTTTCTTT. Amino acid sequence: CASSQGQGADTEAFF.

This chain links TRBV30 with TRBJ2-1, with 14 bases fitting TRBD2. V trimming: 2 bases; J trimming: 9 bases; junction bases outside the gene matches: 3. This CDR3 comprises 14 residues. In germline, CDR1 is GTSNPN, CDR2 SVGIG (reference sequence). CDR3 amino acids: CAWSRTSGGFEQFF. The CDR3 DNA reads TGTGCCTGGAGTCGGACTAGCGGGGGGTTTGAGCAGTTCTTC.